Listed here are 8 T cell receptor beta chains from one sample, sequenced in a study of control samples from healthy donors and cancer patients. Clones were read by immunoSEQ multiplex PCR, and TCRdb kept only the in-frame ones, dropping some. The sample's table shows roughly 190,000 clones. Specimen: blood. The receptor source for this set is a woman in her 30s in good health.

This sequence joins TRBV7-3 and TRBJ1-2, with a weak D call TRBD1 (6 bases). Germline CDR1 reads SGHTA; CDR2 reads FQGTGA. V was cut by 5 bases and J by 4 bases, with 17 bases left in between. This CDR3 is 15 amino acids long. The CDR3 DNA is TGTGCCAGCAGCCTGACAGCCCAGGGGATCTATGGCTACACCTTC. As protein: CASSLTAQGIYGYTF.

DNA of the CDR3: TGTGCCAGCAGCTTAGCAGGGGAGGTCACTGAAGCTTTCTTT. Translating gives CASSLAGEVTEAFF. The V gene is TRBV11-2, the J gene TRBJ1-1; D possibly corresponds to TRBD1 (6 bases). CDR3 size: 14 residues. The V end lost 1 base, the J end lost 4 bases, and 10 bases lay between the germline ends. Germline V gene data show CDR1 as SGHAT and CDR2 as FQNNGV.

The chain couples TRBV28 to TRBJ2-7; weak D call: TRBD1 (6 bases). The germline gives CDR1 MDHEN, CDR2 SYDVKM. The CDR3 is 16 residues long. V was cut by 3 bases and J by 0 bases, with 15 bases left in between. The CDR3 spells CASSLPGHQSSYEQYF. Here the CDR3 DNA reads TGTGCCAGCAGTTTGCCGGGACACCAGAGCTCCTACGAGCAGTACTTC. Complete variable domain (other parts from reference TRBV28 and TRBJ2-7): DVKVTQSSRYLVKRTGEKVFLECVQDMDHENMFWYRQDPGLGLRLIYFSYDVKMKEKGDIPEGYSVSREKKERFSLILESASTNQTSMYLCASSLPGHQSSYEQYFGPGTRLTVT.

This rearrangement joins TRBV6-5 to TRBJ1-1; D uncertain. V dropped 0 bases and J dropped 0 bases, with 8 bases sitting between them. The CDR3 loop spans 15 amino acids. Germline assignment: CDR1 MNHEY and CDR2 SVGAGI. In nucleotides, the CDR3 is TGTGCCAGCAGTTACTCTCGGGCGGTGAACACTGAAGCTTTCTTT. This codes for CASSYSRAVNTEAFF.

V gene TRBV29-1 combines with J gene TRBJ1-2; D ambiguous. The germline CDR1 and CDR2 sequences are SQVTM and ANQGSEA. Trimming stripped 4 bases from V and 4 bases from J, with 7 bases between. The length of the CDR3 is 11 residues. CDR3 nucleotides: TGCAGCGTTGCACCTGGCTATGGCTACACCTTC. It is translated as CSVAPGYGYTF.

The rearrangement joins TRBV5-5 to TRBJ2-2; possible D gene TRBD1, 6 bases. With 2 bases removed from V and 1 base from J, the gap between germline ends came to 6 bases. The germline gives CDR1 SGHKS, CDR2 YYEKEE (reference sequence). There are 14 residues in the CDR3. In DNA form, the CDR3 reads TGTGCCAGCAGCTTAGGGGGGAACACCGGGGAGCTGTTTTTT. Protein: CASSLGGNTGELFF.

V usage is TRBV7-3 and J usage is TRBJ2-3; 12 positions agree with TRBD2. Trimming took 3 bases from V and 6 from J; bases not matched to a gene: 4. This CDR3 is built from 15 residues. Germline assignment: CDR1 SGHTA and CDR2 FQGTGA. This CDR3 is CASSLTSGGRDTQYF. CDR3 coding DNA: TGTGCCAGCAGCTTGACTAGCGGGGGCCGGGATACGCAGTATTTT.

This chain connects TRBV6-1 to TRBJ1-6, with D perhaps TRBD1 (5 bases). Trimming cost V 2 bases and J 11 bases, with 16 bases left between them. Germline V CDR1 and CDR2: MNHNS, SASEGT. This CDR3 has 15 amino acids. The CDR3: CASSEPPDGGAPLHF. The CDR3 DNA reads TGTGCCAGCAGTGAACCCCCGGACGGGGGAGCACCCCTCCACTTT.